The source of this TCR beta chain is a study of T cells after yellow fever vaccination. Study as a whole: Preparation used SMART-Seq v4 Ultra Low Input for the low-cell-number fractions.

The V gene's germline CDR1 is DFQATT and CDR2 SNEGSKA (reference sequence). The CDR3 spans 16 residues. V shed 6 bases, J shed 0 bases, and the junction held 10 bases outside the gene matches. This clonotype was picked up a small number of times. Its specificity is not known. UMIs were added to TCR cDNA along with a universal primer site when it was made by 5'RACE template switching. TCRdb independently ran MiXCR on the 5' RACE reads; one entry per CDR3 protein. Of some 320,000 distinct CDR3 sequences listed, around 11% are singletons. Notes on the study in general: Post-booster samples contained most primary-vaccination clones (approximately 96% CD4, about 90% CD8). Some clonotypes, a small share, were shared between CD4 and CD8 compartments.

The chain employs TRBV20-1 and TRBJ2-3; 9 nucleotides agree with TRBD2. The sequenced sample was CD4+ T cells sorted from PBMCs, obtained 45 days after the yellow fever booster vaccination. The receptor's source is a man aged 18-30 years who received the YFV17D yellow fever vaccine. CDR3 nucleotide sequence: TGCAGTGCCCAGACCCTAGCGGGGCTAAGCACAGATACGCAGTATTTT. Its translation is CSAQTLAGLSTDTQYF.